Below are 3 T cell receptor beta chains sequenced from a single sample in a study of cytomegalovirus exposure and HLA in healthy donors. The repertoire was sequenced with immunoSEQ multiplex PCR; TCRdb's copy has only in-frame clones and lacks some. The sample carries 90,000 to 100,000 clones, over 75% recorded once. Sequencing used PBMCs. The receptors stem from a man aged 18 to 35 in good health and CMV-seropositive.

This clone was seen just once. This chain links TRBV18 with TRBJ2-3; 7 bases line up with TRBD1. The junction had 16 bases not matched to a gene; V was cut back by 4 bases and J by 6 bases. This CDR3 is 17 amino acids long. In germline, CDR1 is KGHSH, CDR2 LQKENI. Here the CDR3 reads CASSLIPGQPSWDTQYF. The CDR3 region has the DNA TGTGCCAGCTCACTAATACCGGGACAGCCTTCGTGGGATACGCAGTATTTT. Complete variable domain (other parts from reference TRBV18 and TRBJ2-3): NAGVMQNPRHLVRRRGQEARLRCSPMKGHSHVYWYRQLPEEGLKFMVYLQKENIIDESGMPKERFSAEFPKEGPSILRIQQVVRGDSAAYFCASSLIPGQPSWDTQYFGPGTRLTVL.

The CDR3 DNA sequence: TGTGCCAGCAGCTTAACAATTGGGACAGGGGATTTGGATGAGCAGTTCTTC. It specifies CASSLTIGTGDLDEQFF. The rearrangement joins TRBV7-9 to TRBJ2-1; 10 bases agree with TRBD1. CDR3 length: 17 amino acids. CDR1 is SEHNR and CDR2 is FQNEAQ in the germline V gene (reference sequence). V was pared by 2 bases and J by 8 bases, with 12 bases of the junction left unmatched.

This rearrangement joins TRBV13 to TRBJ2-1; TRBD2 is a possible D gene (6 bases). The CDR3 covers 14 residues. V was trimmed by 5 bases and J by 4 bases, leaving 12 bases between them. Germline V lookup: CDR1 PRHDT, CDR2 FYEKMQ (reference sequence). CDR3: CASSPGSGYNEQFF. The CDR3 DNA reads as TGTGCCAGCAGCCCCGGGAGCGGATACAATGAGCAGTTCTTC.